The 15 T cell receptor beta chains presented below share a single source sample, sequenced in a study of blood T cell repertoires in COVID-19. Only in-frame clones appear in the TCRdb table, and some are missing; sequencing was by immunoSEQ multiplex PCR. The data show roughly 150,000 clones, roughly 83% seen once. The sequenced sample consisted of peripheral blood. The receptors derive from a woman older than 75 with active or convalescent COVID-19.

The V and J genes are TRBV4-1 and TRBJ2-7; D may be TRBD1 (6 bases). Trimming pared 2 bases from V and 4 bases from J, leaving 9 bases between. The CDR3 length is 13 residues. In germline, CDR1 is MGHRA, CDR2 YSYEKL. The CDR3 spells CASSQRQEYEQYF. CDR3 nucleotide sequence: TGCGCCAGCAGCCAAAGACAGGAGTACGAGCAGTACTTC.

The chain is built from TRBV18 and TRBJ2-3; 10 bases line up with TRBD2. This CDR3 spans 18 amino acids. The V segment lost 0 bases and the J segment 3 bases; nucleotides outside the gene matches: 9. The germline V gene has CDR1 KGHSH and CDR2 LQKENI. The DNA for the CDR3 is TGTGCCAGCTCACCACCGGGGAGCGGGGGGGCCCGGACAGATACGCAGTATTTT. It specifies CASSPPGSGGARTDTQYF.

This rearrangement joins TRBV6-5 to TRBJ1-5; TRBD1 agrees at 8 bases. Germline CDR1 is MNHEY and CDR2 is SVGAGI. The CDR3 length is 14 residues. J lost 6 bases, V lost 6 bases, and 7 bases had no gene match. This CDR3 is CASSGQGPGQPQHF. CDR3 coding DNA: TGTGCCAGCAGCGGACAGGGTCCGGGTCAGCCCCAGCATTTT.

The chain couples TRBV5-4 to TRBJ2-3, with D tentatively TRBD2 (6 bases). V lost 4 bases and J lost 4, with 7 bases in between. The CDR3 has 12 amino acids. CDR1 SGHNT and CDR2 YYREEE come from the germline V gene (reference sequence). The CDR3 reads CASSRGSDTQYF. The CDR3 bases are TGTGCCAGCAGCCGGGGGTCAGATACGCAGTATTTT.

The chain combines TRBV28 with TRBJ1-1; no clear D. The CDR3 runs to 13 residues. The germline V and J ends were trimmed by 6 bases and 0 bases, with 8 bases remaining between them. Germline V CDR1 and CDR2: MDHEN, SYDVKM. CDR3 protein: CASRRTVNTEAFF. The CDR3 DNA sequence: TGTGCCAGCAGGAGAACAGTGAACACTGAAGCTTTCTTT.

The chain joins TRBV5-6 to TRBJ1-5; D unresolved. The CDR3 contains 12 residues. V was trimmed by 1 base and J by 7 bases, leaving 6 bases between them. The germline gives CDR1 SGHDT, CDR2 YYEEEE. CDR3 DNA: TGTGCCAGCAGCTTGTGGCAGCAGCCCCAGCATTTT. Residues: CASSLWQQPQHF.

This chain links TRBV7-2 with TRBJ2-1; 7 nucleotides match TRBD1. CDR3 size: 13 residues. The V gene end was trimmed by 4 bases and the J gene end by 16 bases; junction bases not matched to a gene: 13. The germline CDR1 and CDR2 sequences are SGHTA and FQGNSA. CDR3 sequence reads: CASSSTRQGLSFF. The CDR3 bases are TGTGCCAGCAGCTCCACCCGACAGGGCCTTTCCTTCTTC.

The CDR3 DNA reads as TGCGCCAGCAGCCAAGATCTAGGGGTCAATCAGCCCCAGCATTTT. Translating gives CASSQDLGVNQPQHF. The V call is TRBV4-3, the J call TRBJ1-5; possibly TRBD1 for D (5 bases). CDR1 LGHNA and CDR2 YSLEER come from the germline V gene. Trimming cost V 0 bases and J 3 bases, with 9 bases left between them. The CDR3 runs to 15 residues.

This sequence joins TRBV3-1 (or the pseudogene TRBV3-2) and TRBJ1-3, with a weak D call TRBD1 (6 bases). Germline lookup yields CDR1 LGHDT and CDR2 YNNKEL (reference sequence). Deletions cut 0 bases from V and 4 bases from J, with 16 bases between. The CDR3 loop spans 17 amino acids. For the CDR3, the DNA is TGTGCCAGCAGCCAAGATCTTAACAGGGTGGGAGGAAACACCATATATTTT. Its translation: CASSQDLNRVGGNTIYF.

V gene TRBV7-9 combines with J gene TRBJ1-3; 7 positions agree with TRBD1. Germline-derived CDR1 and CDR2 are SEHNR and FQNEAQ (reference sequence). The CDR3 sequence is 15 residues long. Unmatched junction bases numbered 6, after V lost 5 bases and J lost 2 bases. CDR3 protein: CASSPTGSAGNTIYF. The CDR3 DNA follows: TGTGCCAGCAGCCCGACAGGGAGCGCTGGAAACACCATATATTTT.

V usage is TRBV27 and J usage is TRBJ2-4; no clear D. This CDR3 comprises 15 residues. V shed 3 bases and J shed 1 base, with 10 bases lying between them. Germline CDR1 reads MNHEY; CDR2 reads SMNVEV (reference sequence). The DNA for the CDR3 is TGTGCCAGCAGTTTCGTCTCCGGGGCCAAAAACATTCAGTACTTC. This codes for CASSFVSGAKNIQYF.

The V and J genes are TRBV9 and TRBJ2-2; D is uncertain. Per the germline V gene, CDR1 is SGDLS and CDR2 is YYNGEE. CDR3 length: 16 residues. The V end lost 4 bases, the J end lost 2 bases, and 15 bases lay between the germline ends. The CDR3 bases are TGTGCCAGCAGCCCTCGTGTAAGCGACAACACCGGGGAGCTGTTTTTT. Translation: CASSPRVSDNTGELFF.

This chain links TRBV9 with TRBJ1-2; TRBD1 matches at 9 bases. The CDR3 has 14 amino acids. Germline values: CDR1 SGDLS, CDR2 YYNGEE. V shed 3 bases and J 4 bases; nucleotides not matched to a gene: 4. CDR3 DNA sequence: TGTGCCAGCAGCGCACAGGGGGCGGCCTATGGCTACACCTTC. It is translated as CASSAQGAAYGYTF. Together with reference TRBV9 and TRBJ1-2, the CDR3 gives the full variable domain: DSGVTQTPKHLITATGQRVTLRCSPRSGDLSVYWYQQSLDQGLQFLIQYYNGEERAKGNILERFSAQQFPDLHSELNLSSLELGDSALYFCASSAQGAAYGYTFGSGTRLTVV.

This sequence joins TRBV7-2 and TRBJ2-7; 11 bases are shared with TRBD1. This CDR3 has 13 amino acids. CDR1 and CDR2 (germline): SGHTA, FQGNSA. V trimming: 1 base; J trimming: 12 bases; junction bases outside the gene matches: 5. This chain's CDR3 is CASSLEGQGGRYF. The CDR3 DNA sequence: TGTGCCAGCAGCTTAGAGGGACAGGGGGGGAGGTACTTC.

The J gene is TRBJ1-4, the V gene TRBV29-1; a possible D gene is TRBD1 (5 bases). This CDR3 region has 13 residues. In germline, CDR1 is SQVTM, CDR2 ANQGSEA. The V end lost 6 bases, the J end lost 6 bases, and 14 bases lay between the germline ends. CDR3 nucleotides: TGCAGCGTAACAGGATCCCGGGATGAAAAACTGTTTTTT. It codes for CSVTGSRDEKLFF.